The 27 T cell receptor beta chains reported below all come from one sample, sequenced in a study of CD8+ T cells in alopecia areata. Extracted RNA was reverse transcribed into cDNA, the sequencing template. The assay was immunoSEQ multiplex PCR, and TCRdb's table has in-frame clones only and misses some. The table lists under 150,000 clones, 53% of them singletons, with roughly 0.45% in the top ten. This sample's treatment: oral pan-JAK inhibitor, 5-10 mg twice daily. The sample here was CD4+ T cells sorted from blood, taken at week 4, from a patient treated with tofacitinib. Source of these receptors: a human donor with alopecia areata.

The chain carries TRBV30 and TRBJ2-3, with a tentative D call TRBD2 (5 bases). The germline CDR1 and CDR2 sequences are GTSNPN and SVGIG (reference sequence). The V gene lost 3 bases and the J gene lost 1 base, with 11 bases spanning the gap. The CDR3 has 14 amino acids. CDR3 bases: TGTGCCTGGAGCCGACTATTGCGCACAGATACGCAGTATTTT. Protein sequence: CAWSRLLRTDTQYF.

This clone is a singleton in its sample. An end of the junction does not agree with germline; a read error may underlie this. The chain couples TRBV30 to TRBJ2-1, with 13 bases aligning to TRBD2. The CDR3 covers 11 residues. Per the germline V gene, CDR1 is GTSNPN and CDR2 is SVGIG (reference sequence). The CDR3: CACRLTSGGLF. CDR3 in DNA: TGTGCCTGCCGTTTGACTAGCGGGGGGCTCTTC. The full variable domain, completed using reference TRBV30 and TRBJ2-1, is SQTIHQWPATLVQPVGSPLSLECTVEGTSNPNLYWYRQAAGRGLQLLFYSVGIGQISSEVPQNLSASRPQDRQFILSSKKLLLSDSGFYLCACRLTSGGLFGPGTRLTVL.

As to this clone: Other DNA sequences from this sample encode an identical CDR3 as well. The rearrangement links TRBV5-1 to TRBJ1-2; maybe TRBD1 (6 bases). This CDR3 comprises 14 residues. Trimming shortened V by 2 bases and J by 2 bases, and 10 bases separated the two germline ends. Germline values: CDR1 SGHRS, CDR2 YFSETQ. The CDR3 loop is CASSFTTGNYGYTF. The CDR3 nucleotides read TGCGCCAGCAGCTTCACCACAGGGAACTATGGCTACACCTTC.

The chain uses TRBV5-1 and TRBJ2-5; tentatively, D is TRBD2 (5 bases). The germline gives CDR1 SGHRS, CDR2 YFSETQ. The germline V and J ends were trimmed by 0 bases and 4 bases, with 10 bases remaining between them. CDR3 size: 14 residues. The CDR3 DNA reads as TGCGCCAGCAGCTTGGGAGCGGCTGGAGAGACCCAGTACTTC. It specifies CASSLGAAGETQYF.

This clone was found a few times. Distinct nucleotide sequences in the sample also encode this CDR3. This chain links TRBV29-1 with TRBJ2-7, with D tentatively TRBD1 or TRBD2 (5 bases each). This CDR3 region has 12 residues. Germline V gives CDR1 SQVTM, CDR2 ANQGSEA. Trimming stripped 6 bases from V and 0 bases from J, with 9 bases between. In nucleotides, the CDR3 is TGCAGCGTGGGGACCTCCTCCTACGAGCAGTACTTC. Protein sequence: CSVGTSSYEQYF.

This clone was found a few times. The J gene is TRBJ1-2, the V gene TRBV5-1; no firm D call. Germline lookup yields CDR1 SGHRS and CDR2 YFSETQ. The V and J ends lost 2 bases and 0 bases respectively, with 8 bases between them. CDR3 length: 14 amino acids. CDR3 amino acids: CASSFYATNYGYTF. CDR3 in DNA: TGCGCCAGCAGCTTTTACGCTACTAACTATGGCTACACCTTC.

J is TRBJ1-4 and V is TRBV7-9, with TRBD1 matching over 8 bases. Germline CDR1 is SEHNR and CDR2 is FQNEAQ (reference sequence). This CDR3 is 15 amino acids long. The V segment lost 4 bases and the J segment 8 bases; nucleotides outside the gene matches: 9. CDR3: CASSSATGVDEKLFF. Written as DNA, the CDR3 is TGTGCCAGCAGCTCCGCGACAGGGGTTGACGAAAAACTGTTTTTT.

There are a few counts of this clone. The rearrangement links TRBV11-2 to TRBJ2-7, with 10 nucleotides matching TRBD1. The V gene's germline CDR1 is SGHAT and CDR2 FQNNGV. This CDR3 contains 13 residues. The J segment lost 4 bases and the V segment lost 4 bases, leaving 1 base of the junction unmatched. CDR3 in DNA: TGTGCCAGCAGCTGGACAGGGGGTTACGAGCAGTACTTC. This gives the protein CASSWTGGYEQYF.

The chain links TRBV2 to TRBJ2-1, with D hard to call. V lost 5 bases and J lost 6, with 5 bases in between. Germline lookup yields CDR1 SNHLY and CDR2 FYNNEI. The CDR3 covers 11 residues. CDR3 loop: CASSRINEQFF. In DNA form, the CDR3 reads TGTGCCAGCAGTCGTATCAATGAGCAGTTCTTC.

The chain links TRBV7-9 to TRBJ1-5; no clear D gene. The germline CDR1 and CDR2 sequences are SEHNR and FQNEAQ (reference sequence). Trimming shortened V by 5 bases and J by 4 bases, and 6 bases separated the two germline ends. This CDR3 is built from 12 residues. The CDR3 reads CASSPTNQPQHF. In DNA form, the CDR3 reads TGTGCCAGCAGCCCGACGAATCAGCCCCAGCATTTT.

The chain combines TRBV30 with TRBJ2-7; D might be TRBD1 (5 bases). CDR1 is GTSNPN, CDR2 SVGIG, per germline (reference sequence). CDR3 length: 15 residues. V was clipped by 0 bases and J by 2 bases, with 14 bases between them. CDR3 residues: CAWSVVGARTYEQYF. For the CDR3, the DNA is TGTGCCTGGAGTGTTGTAGGGGCGAGAACCTACGAGCAGTACTTC.

V gene TRBV30 combines with J gene TRBJ1-4, with a tentative D call TRBD1 (5 bases). The CDR3 spans 12 residues. Germline V lookup: CDR1 GTSNPN, CDR2 SVGIG (reference sequence). Trimming stripped 6 bases from V and 5 bases from J, with 10 bases between. DNA for the CDR3: TGTGCCTGCCCAGGGAGGAATGAAAAACTGTTTTTT. This codes for CACPGRNEKLFF.

This clone was observed a handful of times. V gene TRBV30 combines with J gene TRBJ2-4, with D perhaps matching TRBD2 (5 bases). The germline V gene has CDR1 GTSNPN and CDR2 SVGIG (reference sequence). The length of the CDR3 is 12 residues. V was trimmed by 3 bases and J by 7 bases, leaving 10 bases between them. CDR3 nucleotide sequence: TGTGCCTGGAGGGGTGGAGGCAACATTCAGTACTTC. Protein: CAWRGGGNIQYF.

The genes are TRBV18 and TRBJ2-3, with D uncertain. The germline V and J ends were trimmed by 1 base and 6 bases, with 8 bases remaining between them. The CDR3 is 13 amino acids. Germline loops: CDR1 KGHSH, CDR2 LQKENI. The CDR3 DNA is TGTGCCAGCTCACCACAATTAGCCGATACGCAGTATTTT. This codes for CASSPQLADTQYF.

The chain is built from TRBV30 and TRBJ1-1; D is possibly TRBD1 (6 bases). The CDR3 is 13 amino acids. Germline V gene lookup returns CDR1 GTSNPN and CDR2 SVGIG (reference sequence). V was shortened by 3 bases and J by 6 bases, with 14 bases between the two germline ends. CDR3 coding DNA: TGTGCCTGGAGGCTACAGGGTTCCGCTGAAGCTTTCTTT. As protein: CAWRLQGSAEAFF.

There are a few counts of this clone. The CDR3 sequence is CASSLTGDEKLFF. Here the CDR3 DNA reads TGCGCCAGCAGCTTGACAGGGGATGAAAAACTGTTTTTT. The chain recombines TRBV5-1 with TRBJ1-4, with TRBD1 matching 7 bases. The CDR3 runs 13 residues. Germline V CDR1 and CDR2: SGHRS, YFSETQ. Trimming cost V 1 base and J 6 bases; bases outside gene matches: 0.

V is TRBV25-1 and J is TRBJ2-2, with unresolved D. This CDR3 has 13 residues. Germline CDR1 and CDR2: MGHDK and SYGVNS. With 4 bases removed from V and 5 bases from J, the gap between germline ends came to 8 bases. DNA for the CDR3: TGTGCCAGCAGTGGAAAAAAGACCGGGGAGCTGTTTTTT. Protein product: CASSGKKTGELFF.

This chain uses TRBV2 with TRBJ2-7, with D maybe TRBD2 (5 bases). Trimming cost V 7 bases and J 7 bases, with 26 bases left between them. The CDR3 contains 16 residues. Germline CDR1 SNHLY, CDR2 FYNNEI. The CDR3 protein is CASILGPQTYSGEQYF. CDR3 bases: TGTGCCAGCATTCTCGGGCCGCAGACTTATTCGGGAGAGCAGTACTTC.

A remark on this clone: Other DNA sequences within the sample encode an identical CDR3. The chain employs TRBV30 and TRBJ1-2; D uncertain. Trimming took off 1 base at V and 4 bases at J, with 7 bases between the two ends. This CDR3 contains 12 residues. CDR1 GTSNPN and CDR2 SVGIG come from the germline V gene (reference sequence). CDR3 DNA sequence: TGTGCCTGGAGTGGGACTGCCTATGGCTACACCTTC. It yields the protein CAWSGTAYGYTF.

The rearrangement joins TRBV4-1 to TRBJ2-7; D not resolved. Per germline, CDR1 MGHRA and CDR2 YSYEKL. Trimming shortened V by 0 bases and J by 5 bases, and 8 bases separated the two germline ends. The CDR3 sequence is 13 residues long. The CDR3 loop is CASSQEWANEQYF. The CDR3 region has the DNA TGCGCCAGCAGCCAAGAATGGGCCAACGAGCAGTACTTC.

This clone was counted only a few times. The chain combines TRBV29-1 with TRBJ1-5; D remains unclear. The CDR3 has 12 amino acids. V was trimmed by 4 bases and J by 5 bases, leaving 9 bases between them. CDR1 and CDR2 (germline): SQVTM, ANQGSEA. CDR3 amino acids: CSVAGLDQPQHF. CDR3 sequence (DNA): TGCAGCGTTGCCGGGTTGGATCAGCCCCAGCATTTT.

The chain employs TRBV19 and TRBJ2-7; D is possibly TRBD1 or TRBD2 (5 bases each). This CDR3 region has 13 residues. Germline assignment: CDR1 LNHDA and CDR2 SQIVND (reference sequence). Trimming removed 4 bases at V and 2 bases at J, with 9 bases between. Here the CDR3 DNA reads TGTGCCAGTAGTAGGGACGGTACCTACGAGCAGTACTTC. This codes for CASSRDGTYEQYF.

This chain connects TRBV29-1 to TRBJ1-1, with D unresolved. The V and J ends lost 4 bases and 0 bases respectively, with 9 bases between them. The CDR3 is 13 residues long. Germline-derived CDR1 and CDR2 are SQVTM and ANQGSEA. The CDR3 spells CSVGLRVNTEAFF. CDR3 coding DNA: TGCAGCGTTGGGCTTCGGGTGAACACTGAAGCTTTCTTT.

The chain has TRBV6-1 and TRBJ1-5; a weak D match, TRBD1 (6 bases). V lost 1 base, J lost 2 bases, and 15 bases lay in between. The CDR3 totals 17 residues. Germline V gene sequence: CDR1 MNHNS, CDR2 SASEGT. The CDR3 loop is CASSEDSRGSGNQPQHF. The CDR3 DNA reads as TGTGCCAGCAGTGAAGATAGCAGGGGCTCTGGCAATCAGCCCCAGCATTTT.

Notes on this clone: Within the sample, other DNA sequences also encode this same CDR3. The gene calls are TRBV6-5 and TRBJ2-7, with D perhaps matching TRBD1 or TRBD2 (5 bases each). Germline CDR1 MNHEY, CDR2 SVGAGI. Trimming removed 5 bases from V and 6 bases from J, with 11 bases in between. There are 12 residues in the CDR3. The CDR3 here is CASSPGAGEQYF. DNA of the CDR3: TGTGCCAGCAGTCCTGGGGCGGGCGAGCAGTACTTC.

This chain links TRBV2 with TRBJ2-5; perhaps TRBD2 as D (5 bases). In germline, CDR1 is SNHLY, CDR2 FYNNEI. The V and J ends lost 6 bases and 5 bases respectively, with 10 bases between them. The CDR3 loop spans 12 amino acids. CDR3 amino acids: CASRVERETQYF. The CDR3 nucleotides read TGTGCCAGCAGGGTCGAGCGGGAGACCCAGTACTTC.

The chain joins TRBV7-2 to TRBJ2-2, with unresolved D. V was clipped by 1 base and J by 2 bases, with 11 bases between them. The length of the CDR3 is 16 residues. Germline values: CDR1 SGHTA, CDR2 FQGNSA. The CDR3 sequence is CASSLGSGPNTGELFF. The CDR3 DNA follows: TGTGCCAGCAGCTTAGGAAGTGGGCCAAACACCGGGGAGCTGTTTTTT.